A selection of T cell receptor beta chains follows, all from one sample in a study of blood T cell repertoires in COVID-19. Assay: immunoSEQ multiplex PCR; the TCRdb copy retains only in-frame clones and omits some. The data contain about 87,000 clones, around 85% of them singletons. Sequencing was carried out using peripheral blood. The receptors originated from a woman older than 75 with COVID-19, enrolled during active disease. CDR3s include the opening cysteine and the closing phenylalanine or tryptophan. D genes are given only for firm matches. For some rows the clone size is stated as once, few or many, or as a class when expanded; others skip it.

V gene	J gene	clone size	D gene	CDR3 DNA	CDR3 protein
TRBV27	TRBJ1-5	NA	NA	TGTGCCAGCAGTTTAAACAGGGTCAATCAGCCCCAGCATTTT	CASSLNRVNQPQHF
TRBV21-1	TRBJ2-4	NA	NA	TGTGCCAGCAGCGCCGGGACAGGGGCCAAAAACATTCAGTACTTC	CASSAGTGAKNIQYF
TRBV29-1	TRBJ2-7	NA	NA	TGCAGCGTTGAAGGACATCGAGACTACGAGCAGTACTTC	CSVEGHRDYEQYF
TRBV19	TRBJ2-4	NA	TRBD1	TGTGCCAGTAGTATAAGTGGGACAGCATACGACAAAAACATTCAGTACTTC	CASSISGTAYDKNIQYF
TRBV6-5	TRBJ2-3	once	TRBD2	TGTGCCAGCAGAGCGGGAGGGAGCACAGATACGCAGTATTTT	CASRAGGSTDTQYF
TRBV29-1	TRBJ2-7	NA	NA	TGCAGCGTTGAAGATTGGAGGGGCGCAGGGGAGCAGTACTTC	CSVEDWRGAGEQYF
TRBV27	TRBJ2-5	NA	NA	TGTGCCAGCAGTAACTTTGAGGCAGTCCAAGAGACCCAGTACTTC	CASSNFEAVQETQYF
TRBV9	TRBJ2-1	NA	NA	TGTGCCAGCAGCTCCCCTAGGGGGTATGAGCAGTTCTTC	CASSSPRGYEQFF
TRBV20-1	TRBJ2-1	NA	NA	TGCAGTGCTACGAAGCACAATGAGCAGTTCTTC	CSATKHNEQFF
TRBV7-2	TRBJ1-1	NA	TRBD1	TGTGCCAGCAGCCAATATAGACAGGGCGCGACCACTGAAGCTTTCTTT	CASSQYRQGATTEAFF
TRBV27	TRBJ2-7	NA	TRBD1	TGTGCCAGCAGTTTATTTGGGACAGGGAAGTCCTACGAGCAGTACTTC	CASSLFGTGKSYEQYF
TRBV2	TRBJ2-7	NA	TRBD1	TGTGCCAACCGACAGGGTGTCTACGAGCAGTACTTC	CANRQGVYEQYF
TRBV11-1	TRBJ2-5	once	TRBD1	TGTGCCAGCAGCTTAGACAGGGGCGTAGAAGAGACCCAGTACTTC	CASSLDRGVEETQYF
TRBV7-8	TRBJ1-1	NA	NA	TGTGCCAGCAGCTTATTTGGGACGGGAGTTGCTGAAGCTTTCTTT	CASSLFGTGVAEAFF
TRBV18	TRBJ1-1	NA	NA	TGTGCCAGCTCATCTGAGGGTTACACTGAAGCTTTCTTT	CASSSEGYTEAFF
TRBV29-1	TRBJ2-3	NA	NA	TGCAGCAGCTCAGGGGGAGGTACAGATACGCAGTATTTT	CSSSGGGTDTQYF
TRBV4-1	TRBJ2-1	NA	NA	TGCGCCAGCACTTCCGGAATCGCGGCGTCTGGGGAGCAGTTCTTC	CASTSGIAASGEQFF
TRBV10-1	TRBJ1-1	NA	NA	TGCGCCAGCAGTCCACAGGGTTCGCATAAAGGAGCTTTCTTT	CASSPQGSHKGAFF
TRBV5-1	TRBJ1-5	NA	NA	TGCGCCAGCAGCTTTGACGGGGATCAGCCCCAGCATTTT	CASSFDGDQPQHF
TRBV28	TRBJ1-2	NA	NA	TGTGCCAGCAGTTTATTCACAGGGCAACCCTATGGCTACACCTTC	CASSLFTGQPYGYTF
TRBV14	TRBJ2-1	NA	TRBD2	TGTGCCAGCAGCCAAGAGCGGACTAGCGGGAGTGGGCAGTTCTTC	CASSQERTSGSGQFF
TRBV12-3/TRBV12-4	TRBJ1-2	NA	TRBD1	TGTGTCACGACAGGGTACTATGGCTACACCTTC	CVTTGYYGYTF
TRBV30	TRBJ2-3	NA	NA	TGTGCCTGGACACCAGAAATGGTAGATACGCAGTATTTT	CAWTPEMVDTQYF
TRBV10-3	TRBJ1-2	NA	NA	TGTGCCATCAGTGATGGGGTCCCTGGGGCTGGCTACACCTTC	CAISDGVPGAGYTF
TRBV29-1	TRBJ2-1	NA	NA	TGCAGCGTCGCCACCCGGGGATACAATGAGCAGTTCTTC	CSVATRGYNEQFF
TRBV6-5	TRBJ2-2	few	NA	TGTGCCAGCGAGCCCACACGGGGAGCCGGGGAGCTGTTTTTT	CASEPTRGAGELFF
TRBV9	TRBJ2-7	NA	TRBD2	TGTGCCAGCAGCTTCGGGGGGGCCGGTTACGAGCAGTACTTC	CASSFGGAGYEQYF
TRBV7-9	TRBJ1-2	once	TRBD1	TGTGCCAGCAGCCCATCAGGGGGCCGAGGCTATGGCTACACCTTC	CASSPSGGRGYGYTF